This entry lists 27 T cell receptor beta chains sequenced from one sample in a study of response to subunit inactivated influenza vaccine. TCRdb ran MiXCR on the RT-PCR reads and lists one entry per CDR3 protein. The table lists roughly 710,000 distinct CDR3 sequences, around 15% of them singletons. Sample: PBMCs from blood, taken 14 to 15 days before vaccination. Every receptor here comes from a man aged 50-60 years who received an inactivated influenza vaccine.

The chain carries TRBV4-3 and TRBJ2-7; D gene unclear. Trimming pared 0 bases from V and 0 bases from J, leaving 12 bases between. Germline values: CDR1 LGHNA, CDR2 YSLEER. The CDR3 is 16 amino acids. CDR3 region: CASSQDVMPGSYEQYF. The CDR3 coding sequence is TGCGCCAGCAGCCAAGATGTTATGCCGGGCTCCTACGAGCAGTACTTC.

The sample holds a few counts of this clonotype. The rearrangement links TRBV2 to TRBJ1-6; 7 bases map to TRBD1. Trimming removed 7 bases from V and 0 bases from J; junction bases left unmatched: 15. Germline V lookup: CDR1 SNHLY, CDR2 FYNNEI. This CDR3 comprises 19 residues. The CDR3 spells CASTPQGPTLSSYNSPLHF. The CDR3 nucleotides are TGTGCCAGCACTCCACAGGGGCCAACGCTTAGCTCCTATAATTCACCCCTCCACTTT.

The CDR3 here is CASSSGHPSYNEQFF. In DNA, the CDR3 is TGTGCCAGCAGTTCGGGACACCCCTCCTACAATGAGCAGTTCTTC. The V and J genes are TRBV12-3 or TRBV12-4 and TRBJ2-1; tentative D call: TRBD1 (6 bases). The V and J ends lost 4 bases and 0 bases respectively, with 10 bases between them. CDR3 length: 15 residues.

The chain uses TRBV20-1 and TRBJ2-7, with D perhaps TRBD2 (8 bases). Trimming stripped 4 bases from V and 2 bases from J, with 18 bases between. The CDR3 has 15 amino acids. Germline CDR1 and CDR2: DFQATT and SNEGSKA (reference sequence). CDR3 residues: CSATGGGTDPYEQYF. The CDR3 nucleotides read TGCAGTGCTACGGGAGGGGGGACAGACCCCTACGAGCAGTACTTC.

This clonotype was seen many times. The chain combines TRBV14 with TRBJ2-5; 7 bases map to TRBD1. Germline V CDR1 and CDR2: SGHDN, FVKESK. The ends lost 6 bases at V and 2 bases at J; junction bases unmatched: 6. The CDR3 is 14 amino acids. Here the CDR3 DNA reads TGTGCCAGCAGTCAACGACAGGGTCAAGAGACCCAGTACTTC. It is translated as CASSQRQGQETQYF.

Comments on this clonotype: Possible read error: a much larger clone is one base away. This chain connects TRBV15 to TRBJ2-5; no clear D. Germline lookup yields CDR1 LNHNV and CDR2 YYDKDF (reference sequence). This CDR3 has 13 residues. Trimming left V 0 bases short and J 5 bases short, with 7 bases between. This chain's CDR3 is CATSRDSVETQYF. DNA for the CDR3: TGTGCCACCAGCAGAGACAGTGTGGAGACCCAGTACTTC.

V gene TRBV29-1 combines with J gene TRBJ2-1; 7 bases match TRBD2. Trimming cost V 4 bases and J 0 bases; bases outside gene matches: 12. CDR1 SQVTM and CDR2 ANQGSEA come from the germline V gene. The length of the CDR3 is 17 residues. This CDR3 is CSVALGSGFSSYNEQFF. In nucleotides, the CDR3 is TGCAGCGTTGCCTTGGGTAGCGGGTTTAGCTCCTACAATGAGCAGTTCTTC.

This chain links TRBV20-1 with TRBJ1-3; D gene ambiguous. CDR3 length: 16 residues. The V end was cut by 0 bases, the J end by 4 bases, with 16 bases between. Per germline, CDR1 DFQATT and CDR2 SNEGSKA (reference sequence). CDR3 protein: CSARDAPAMPGNTIYF. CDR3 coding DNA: TGCAGTGCTAGAGATGCCCCCGCGATGCCGGGAAACACCATATATTTT.

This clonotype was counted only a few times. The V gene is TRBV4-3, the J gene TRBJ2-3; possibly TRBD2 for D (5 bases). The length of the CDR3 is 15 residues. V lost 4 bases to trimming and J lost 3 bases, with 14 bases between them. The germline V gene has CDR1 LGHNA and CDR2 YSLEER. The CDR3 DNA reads TGCGCCAGCAGCCCAAACGGAGGTGGGACAGATACGCAGTATTTT. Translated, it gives CASSPNGGGTDTQYF.

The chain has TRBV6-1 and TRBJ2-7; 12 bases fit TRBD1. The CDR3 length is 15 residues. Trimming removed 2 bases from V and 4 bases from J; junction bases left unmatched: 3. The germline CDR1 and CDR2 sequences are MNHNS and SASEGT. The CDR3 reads CASSELGQGAYEQYF. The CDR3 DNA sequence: TGTGCCAGCAGTGAACTGGGACAGGGGGCGTACGAGCAGTACTTC.

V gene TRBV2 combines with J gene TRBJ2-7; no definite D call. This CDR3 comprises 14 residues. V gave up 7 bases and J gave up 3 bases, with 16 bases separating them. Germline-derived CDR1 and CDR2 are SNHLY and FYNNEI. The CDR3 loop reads CASTGWEGYYEQYF. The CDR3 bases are TGTGCCAGCACCGGTTGGGAAGGATACTACGAGCAGTACTTC.

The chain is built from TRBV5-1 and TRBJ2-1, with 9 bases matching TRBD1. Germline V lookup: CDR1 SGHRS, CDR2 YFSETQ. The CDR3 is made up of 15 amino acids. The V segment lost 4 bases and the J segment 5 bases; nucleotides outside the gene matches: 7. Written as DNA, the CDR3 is TGCGCCAGCAGCCGGCCGGGACAGGGACACAATGAGCAGTTCTTC. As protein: CASSRPGQGHNEQFF.

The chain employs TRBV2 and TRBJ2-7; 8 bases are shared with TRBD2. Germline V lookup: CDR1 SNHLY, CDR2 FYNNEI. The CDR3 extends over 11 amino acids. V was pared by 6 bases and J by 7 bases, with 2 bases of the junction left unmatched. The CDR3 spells CASRVAGEQYF. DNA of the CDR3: TGTGCCAGCAGAGTAGCGGGGGAGCAGTACTTC.

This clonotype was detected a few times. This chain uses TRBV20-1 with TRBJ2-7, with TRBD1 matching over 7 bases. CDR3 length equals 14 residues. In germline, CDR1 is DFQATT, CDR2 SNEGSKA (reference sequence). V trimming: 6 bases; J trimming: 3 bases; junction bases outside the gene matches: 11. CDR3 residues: CSAPQGPLRYEQYF. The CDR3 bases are TGCAGTGCACCACAGGGGCCGCTCCGCTACGAGCAGTACTTC.

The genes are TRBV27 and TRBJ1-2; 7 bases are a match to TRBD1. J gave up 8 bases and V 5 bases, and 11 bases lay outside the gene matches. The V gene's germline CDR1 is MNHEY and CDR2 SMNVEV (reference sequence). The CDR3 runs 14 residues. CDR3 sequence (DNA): TGTGCCAGCAGTGCTTCGGTCCAGGGGGGAGGCTACACCTTC. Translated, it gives CASSASVQGGGYTF.

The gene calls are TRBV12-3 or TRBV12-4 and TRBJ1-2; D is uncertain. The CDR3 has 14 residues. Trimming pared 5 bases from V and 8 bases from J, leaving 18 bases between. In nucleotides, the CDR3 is TGTGCCAGCAGTCCGCCGGGAGGGCCGTTCGGCTACACCTTC. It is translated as CASSPPGGPFGYTF.

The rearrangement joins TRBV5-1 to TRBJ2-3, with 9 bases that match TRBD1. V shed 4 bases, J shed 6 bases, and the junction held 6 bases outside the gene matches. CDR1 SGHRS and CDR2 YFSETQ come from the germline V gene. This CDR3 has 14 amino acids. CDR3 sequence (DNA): TGCGCCAGCAGCCCCTGGACAGGGGCGGATACGCAGTATTTT. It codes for CASSPWTGADTQYF.

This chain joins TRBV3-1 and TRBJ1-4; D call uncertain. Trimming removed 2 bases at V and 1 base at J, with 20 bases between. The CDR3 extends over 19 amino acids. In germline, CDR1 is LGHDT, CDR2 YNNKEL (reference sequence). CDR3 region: CASSQKFRRLEGTNEKLFF. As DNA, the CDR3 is TGTGCCAGCAGCCAAAAGTTTCGACGGTTGGAAGGAACTAATGAAAAACTGTTTTTT.

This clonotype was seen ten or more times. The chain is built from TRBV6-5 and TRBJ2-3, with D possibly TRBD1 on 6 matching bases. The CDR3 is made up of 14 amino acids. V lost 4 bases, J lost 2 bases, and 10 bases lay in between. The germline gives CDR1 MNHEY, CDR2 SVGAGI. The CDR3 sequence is CASSSWTATDTQYF. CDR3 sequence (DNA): TGTGCCAGCAGTTCCTGGACAGCCACAGATACGCAGTATTTT.

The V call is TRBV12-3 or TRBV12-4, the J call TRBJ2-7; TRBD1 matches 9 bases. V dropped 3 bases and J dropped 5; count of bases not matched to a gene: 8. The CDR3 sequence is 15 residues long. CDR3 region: CASSFARDRVDEQYF. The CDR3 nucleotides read TGTGCCAGCAGTTTTGCCCGGGACAGGGTCGACGAGCAGTACTTC.

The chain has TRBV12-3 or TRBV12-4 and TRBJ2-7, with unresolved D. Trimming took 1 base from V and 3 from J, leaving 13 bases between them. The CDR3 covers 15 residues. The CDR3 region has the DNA TGTGCCAGCAGTTTAGGTTCCGCGGAGCACTACGAGCAGTACTTC. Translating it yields CASSLGSAEHYEQYF.

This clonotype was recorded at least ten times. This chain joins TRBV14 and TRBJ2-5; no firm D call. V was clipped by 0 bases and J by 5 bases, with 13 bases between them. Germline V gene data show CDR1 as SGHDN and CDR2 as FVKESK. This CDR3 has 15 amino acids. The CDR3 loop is CASSQDVRGMETQYF. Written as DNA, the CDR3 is TGTGCCAGCAGCCAAGACGTCCGTGGTATGGAGACCCAGTACTTC.

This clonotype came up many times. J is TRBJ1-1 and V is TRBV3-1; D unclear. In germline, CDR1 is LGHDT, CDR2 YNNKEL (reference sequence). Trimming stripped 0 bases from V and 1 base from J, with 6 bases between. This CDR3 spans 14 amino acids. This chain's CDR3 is CASSQEPGNTEAFF. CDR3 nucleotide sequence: TGTGCCAGCAGCCAAGAACCTGGGAACACTGAAGCTTTCTTT. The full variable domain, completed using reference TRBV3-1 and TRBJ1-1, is DTAVSQTPKYLVTQMGNDKSIKCEQNLGHDTMYWYKQDSKKFLKIMFSYNNKELIINETVPNRFSPKSPDKAHLNLHINSLELGDSAVYFCASSQEPGNTEAFFGQGTRLTVV.

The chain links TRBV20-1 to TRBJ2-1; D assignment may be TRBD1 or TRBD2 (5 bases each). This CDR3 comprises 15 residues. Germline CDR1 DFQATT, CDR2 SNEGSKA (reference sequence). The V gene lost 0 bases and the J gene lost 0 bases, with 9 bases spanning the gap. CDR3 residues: CSARDGDRSYNEQFF. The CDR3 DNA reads TGCAGTGCTAGAGACGGGGACCGCTCCTACAATGAGCAGTTCTTC.

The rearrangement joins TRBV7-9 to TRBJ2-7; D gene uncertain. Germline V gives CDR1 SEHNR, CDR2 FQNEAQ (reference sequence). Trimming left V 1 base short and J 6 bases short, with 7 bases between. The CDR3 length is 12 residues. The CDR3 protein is CASSLVQGEQYF. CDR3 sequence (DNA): TGTGCCAGCAGCTTAGTACAAGGCGAGCAGTACTTC.

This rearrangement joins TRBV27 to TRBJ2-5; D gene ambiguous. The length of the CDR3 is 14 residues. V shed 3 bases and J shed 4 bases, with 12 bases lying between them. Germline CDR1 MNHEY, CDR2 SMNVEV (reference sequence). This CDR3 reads CASSFQLGRETQYF. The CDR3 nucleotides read TGTGCCAGCAGTTTTCAGTTGGGTAGAGAGACCCAGTACTTC.

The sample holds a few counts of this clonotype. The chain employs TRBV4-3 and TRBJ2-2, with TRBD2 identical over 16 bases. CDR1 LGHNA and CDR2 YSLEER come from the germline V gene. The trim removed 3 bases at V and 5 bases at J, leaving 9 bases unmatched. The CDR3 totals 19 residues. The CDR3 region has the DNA TGCGCCAGCAGCCACGGACCGGGACTAGCGGGAGGGGGTACCGGGGAGCTGTTTTTT. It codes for CASSHGPGLAGGGTGELFF.